The clone carrying this T cell receptor beta chain was counted only a few times. What it binds is unknown. The sample belongs to a study of cytomegalovirus exposure and HLA in healthy donors. A multiplex PCR was run with 60 Vbeta primers and 13 Jbeta primers. The repertoire was sequenced with immunoSEQ multiplex PCR; TCRdb's copy has only in-frame clones and lacks some. The sample holds approximately 150,000 clones, 80% seen once. V lost 0 bases and J lost 6; bases outside the gene matches: 9. This CDR3 is 16 amino acids long. Germline V CDR1 and CDR2: LGHNA, YNFKEQ. Notes on the study in general: Common viral pathogens seemed to be connected with several of the most significant clusters, according to a later analysis. A later analysis showed TCR association rates differing by HLA locus, peaking at DRB1 and lowest at HLA-C. Sequencing depth roughly uniform across donors was assumed in presence/absence analyses.

What was sequenced was PBMCs. The clonotype comes from a man in his thirties or forties in good health and CMV-seropositive. The gene calls are TRBV4-2 and TRBJ2-7; the match to TRBD2 covers 9 bases. CDR3 region: CASSQELGRGGGEQYF. The CDR3 nucleotides are TGTGCCAGCAGCCAAGAATTAGGGCGGGGGGGCGGCGAGCAGTACTTC.